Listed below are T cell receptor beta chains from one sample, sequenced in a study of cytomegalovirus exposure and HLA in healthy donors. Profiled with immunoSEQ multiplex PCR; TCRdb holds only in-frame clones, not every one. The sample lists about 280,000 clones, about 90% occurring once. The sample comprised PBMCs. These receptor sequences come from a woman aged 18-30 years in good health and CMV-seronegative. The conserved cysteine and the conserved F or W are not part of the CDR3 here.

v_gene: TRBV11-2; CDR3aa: ASSWGGVRAF
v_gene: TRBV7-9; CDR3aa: ASSSPQYQETQY
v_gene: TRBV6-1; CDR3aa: ASSAARGPYQETQY
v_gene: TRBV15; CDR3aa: ATSSHYGQPSNQPQH
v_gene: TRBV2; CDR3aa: ASSEVNQGSGNTIY
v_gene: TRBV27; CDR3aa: ASSLHSSTDTQY
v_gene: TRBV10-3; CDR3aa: AISASGDRVNTEAF
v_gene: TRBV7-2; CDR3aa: ASSLNPGYNEQF
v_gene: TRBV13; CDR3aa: ASGSTGAYGYT
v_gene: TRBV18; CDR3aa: ASSVQDQETQY
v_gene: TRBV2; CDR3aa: ASEGGTEAF
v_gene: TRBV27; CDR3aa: ASHPTFWRGPSYNEQF
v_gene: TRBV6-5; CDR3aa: ASSYSLGTPNTEAF
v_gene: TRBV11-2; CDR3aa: ASSGGTVGGKGYT
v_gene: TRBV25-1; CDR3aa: ASSVATGIYGYT
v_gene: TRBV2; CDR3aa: ASSEVLRGLNNEQF
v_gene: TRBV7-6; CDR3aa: ASSFIFNGGQKAF
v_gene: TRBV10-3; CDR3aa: AISESTGGAPNEQF
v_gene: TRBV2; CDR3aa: ASSVESSPGRDSRSNYGYT
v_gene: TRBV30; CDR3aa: ALNTGGTGELF
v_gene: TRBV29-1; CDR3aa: SADSLNTEAF
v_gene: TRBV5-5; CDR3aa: ASSQQGAMNYGYT
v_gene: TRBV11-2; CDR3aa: ASSPTGTYPTGELF
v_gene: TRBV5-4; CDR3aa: ASSLGGVYEQY
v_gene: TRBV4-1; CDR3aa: ASSLQLAGGGETQY
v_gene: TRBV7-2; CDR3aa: ASSFGPIDTEAF
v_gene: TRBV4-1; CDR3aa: ASSQVGTGSMNTEAF
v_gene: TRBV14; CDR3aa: ASSQEVGGTQPQH
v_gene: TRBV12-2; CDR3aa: ASRLAYRPTSGVTNNEQF
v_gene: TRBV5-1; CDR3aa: ASSLGGQGAGQPQH
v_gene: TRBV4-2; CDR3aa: ASSHPAGSYEQY
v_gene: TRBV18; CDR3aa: ASSPDRGNYGYT
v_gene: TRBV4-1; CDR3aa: ASSQVGQAPYEQY
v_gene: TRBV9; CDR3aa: ASRDARDRGNTEAF
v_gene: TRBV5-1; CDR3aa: ASSLDTQETQY
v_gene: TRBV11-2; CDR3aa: ASSLDYGAVYEQY
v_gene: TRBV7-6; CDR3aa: ASSPPGLAASNTGELF
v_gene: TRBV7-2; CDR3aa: ASSRTVNTEAF
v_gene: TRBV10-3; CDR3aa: AISHTQGDEAF
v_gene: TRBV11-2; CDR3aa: ASSLSGGRPTDTQY
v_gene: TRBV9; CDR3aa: ASSVEAGGNEQF
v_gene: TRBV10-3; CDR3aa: ASGGSYNEQF
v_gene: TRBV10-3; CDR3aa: AISEGGGSETQY
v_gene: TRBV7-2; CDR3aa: ASSLASYYNEQF
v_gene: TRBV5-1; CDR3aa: ASSWTGSTGELF
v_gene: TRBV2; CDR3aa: ASTLIGGGTEAF
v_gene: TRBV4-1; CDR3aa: ASSQAVAGSYNEQF
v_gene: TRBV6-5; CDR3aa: ASRIGQGGPEF
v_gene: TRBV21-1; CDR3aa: ASSPRTSGYEQY
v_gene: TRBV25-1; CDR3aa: ASRPGTGNSPLH